Listed here are 29 T cell receptor beta chains from one sample, sequenced in a study of human T cells and chemical hapten exposure. The time point here: pre-sensitization, week 0. This sample's treatment: therapeutic diphenylcyclopropenone sensitization with weekly scalp DPC. TCRdb used MiXCR to reprocess the RACE reads, holding one entry per CDR3 protein. This sample has fewer than 150,000 distinct CDR3 sequences, with roughly 12% found just once. The sample in question was whole blood, obtained in connection with sensitization to the hapten diphenylcyclopropenone (DPC). These receptors came from a woman aged 18-30 years with alopecia areata. Some clones in this sample may be carry-over from other donors' samples.

This clonotype was seen a few times. The rearrangement uses TRBV15 and TRBJ1-3; TRBD1 matches 9 bases. Unmatched junction bases numbered 6, after V lost 6 bases and J lost 6 bases. In germline, CDR1 is LNHNV, CDR2 YYDKDF (reference sequence). The CDR3 runs to 14 residues. Written as DNA, the CDR3 is TGTGCCACCAGAAGGACAGGGGAAGAAAACACCATATATTTT. Its translation: CATRRTGEENTIYF.

This clonotype was recorded a few times. This chain links TRBV5-5 with TRBJ2-7, with unresolved D. Germline CDR1 SGHKS, CDR2 YYEKEE (reference sequence). The CDR3 runs to 13 residues. The ends were cut back, 1 base at V and 2 bases at J, with 7 bases in the middle. CDR3 in amino acids: CASSLMTTYEQYF. CDR3 coding DNA: TGTGCCAGCAGCTTGATGACAACCTACGAGCAGTACTTC.

A few counts support this clonotype. The chain uses TRBV5-4 and TRBJ2-5; 15 nucleotides agree with TRBD2. The CDR3 consists of 17 residues. V shed 4 bases, J shed 2 bases, and the junction held 6 bases outside the gene matches. Per germline, CDR1 SGHNT and CDR2 YYREEE (reference sequence). As DNA, the CDR3 is TGTGCCAGCAGCACCGGCGGACTAGCGGGGGGGCAAGAGACCCAGTACTTC. Translated: CASSTGGLAGGQETQYF. Combining the CDR3 with reference TRBV5-4 and TRBJ2-5 gives the whole variable domain ETGVTQSPTHLIKTRGQQVTLRCSSQSGHNTVSWYQQALGQGPQFIFQYYREEENGRGNFPPRFSGLQFPNYSSELNVNALELDDSALYLCASSTGGLAGGQETQYFGPGTRLLVL.

Only a few counts were recorded for this clonotype. The chain joins TRBV4-3 to TRBJ2-2, with TRBD2 matching over 8 bases. Trimming at V came to 3 bases and at J to 8 bases, leaving 11 bases not matched to a gene. The CDR3 has 16 amino acids. Germline V gene data show CDR1 as LGHNA and CDR2 as YSLEER. The CDR3 loop reads CASSQGSGGASGELFF. In DNA form, the CDR3 reads TGCGCCAGCAGCCAGGGTTCCGGGGGGGCCAGTGGGGAGCTGTTTTTT.

The chain combines TRBV29-1 with TRBJ2-7; tentatively, D is TRBD1 (5 bases). Germline V gene sequence: CDR1 SQVTM, CDR2 ANQGSEA. The CDR3 contains 11 residues. With 1 base removed from V and 5 bases from J, the gap between germline ends came to 6 bases. In DNA form, the CDR3 reads TGCAGCGTTGAAGTAGGGGACGAGCAGTACTTC. As protein: CSVEVGDEQYF.

The chain uses TRBV10-2 and TRBJ2-1; TRBD2 might be the D (5 bases). This CDR3 contains 13 residues. Germline values: CDR1 WSHSY, CDR2 SAAADI. Deletions cut 5 bases from V and 3 bases from J, with 8 bases between. The CDR3 DNA follows: TGCGCCAGCAGTCCGGACTTCTACAATGAGCAGTTCTTC. Its protein product is CASSPDFYNEQFF.

A remark on this clonotype: A much larger clone differs by one base, so this may be a read error. This chain uses TRBV29-1 with TRBJ2-7; 7 bases align to TRBD1. V lost 5 bases, J lost 4 bases, and 2 bases stayed unmatched. Germline CDR1 and CDR2: SQVTM and ANQGSEA. The CDR3 has 11 amino acids. DNA for the CDR3: TGCAGCGTTAGCAGGGGGTACGAGCAGTACTTC. This translates into CSVSRGYEQYF.

This clonotype was seen a few times. This chain connects TRBV5-6 to TRBJ2-1; 9 bases map to TRBD1. CDR1 is SGHDT, CDR2 YYEEEE, per germline. CDR3 length: 16 residues. V trimming: 4 bases; J trimming: 7 bases; junction bases outside the gene matches: 12. As DNA, the CDR3 is TGTGCCAGCAGCACCATCGGACAGGGGTTAGGGAATGAGCAGTTCTTC. Its translation is CASSTIGQGLGNEQFF.

The sample holds many counts of this clonotype. The chain employs TRBV7-2 and TRBJ1-2; D is ambiguous. CDR3 length: 13 amino acids. V was trimmed by 1 base and J by 7 bases, leaving 10 bases between them. Germline V CDR1 and CDR2: SGHTA, FQGNSA. In DNA form, the CDR3 reads TGTGCCAGCAGCTTAGTTCGGACTGGTGGCTACACCTTC. This encodes CASSLVRTGGYTF.

The chain carries TRBV18 and TRBJ2-3, with a tentative D call TRBD2 (5 bases). The CDR3 contains 15 residues. The germline V and J ends were trimmed by 1 base and 2 bases, with 10 bases remaining between them. CDR1 and CDR2 from the germline V gene are KGHSH and LQKENI. CDR3 in amino acids: CASSPRERDTDTQYF. The CDR3, as DNA: TGTGCCAGCTCACCACGGGAACGGGACACAGATACGCAGTATTTT.

Notes on this clonotype: A junction boundary mismatches the germline segment, possibly from a read error. The CDR3 DNA sequence: TGCGCCAGCAGCTTGGCCGGGACTAGCGCTGGAAGTGATACGCAGTTTTTT. Protein: CASSLAGTSAGSDTQFF. The V gene is TRBV5-1, the J gene TRBJ2-3; TRBD2 matches at 10 bases. This CDR3 region has 17 residues. The germline gives CDR1 SGHRS, CDR2 YFSETQ.

This clonotype was observed at least ten times. The rearrangement uses TRBV10-2 and TRBJ1-2; D uncertain. The CDR3 runs to 12 residues. Germline CDR1 and CDR2: WSHSY and SAAADI. V was pared by 3 bases and J by 4 bases, with 6 bases between. CDR3 coding DNA: TGCGCCAGCAGTGACCCGTTCTATGGCTACACCTTC. Protein sequence: CASSDPFYGYTF.

The chain joins TRBV6-6 to TRBJ1-1; D is unresolved. The CDR3 extends over 13 amino acids. Germline loops: CDR1 MNHNY, CDR2 SVGAGI (reference sequence). V dropped 10 bases and J dropped 1 base, with 13 bases sitting between them. The CDR3 DNA sequence: TGTGCCACCTGGGGAGGGAGGAACACTGAAGCTTTCTTT. It specifies CATWGGRNTEAFF.

V is TRBV6-2 or TRBV6-3 and J is TRBJ1-1; no definite D call. V shed 6 bases and J shed 1 base, with 9 bases lying between them. Germline-derived CDR1 and CDR2 are MNHEY and SVGEGT. The CDR3 covers 13 residues. CDR3 DNA: TGTGCCAGCAGGAAAACTCAGAACACTGAAGCTTTCTTT. It translates to CASRKTQNTEAFF.

This chain uses TRBV11-2 with TRBJ1-4; 10 nucleotides align to TRBD1. The junction had 5 bases not matched to a gene; V was cut back by 3 bases and J by 10 bases. CDR1 is SGHAT and CDR2 is FQNNGV in the germline V gene. The CDR3 consists of 14 residues. The CDR3: CASSLGQGLGKLFF. DNA of the CDR3: TGTGCCAGCAGCTTGGGACAGGGGCTCGGAAAACTGTTTTTT. Using reference TRBV11-2 and TRBJ1-4 for the parts outside the CDR3, the full variable domain is EAGVAQSPRYKIIEKRQSVAFWCNPISGHATLYWYQQILGQGPKLLIQFQNNGVVDDSQLPKDRFSAERLKGVDSTLKIQPAKLEDSAVYLCASSLGQGLGKLFFGSGTQLSVL.

The chain has TRBV6-6 and TRBJ1-2; D is ambiguous. Germline lookup yields CDR1 MNHNY and CDR2 SVGAGI (reference sequence). V lost 8 bases and J 4 bases, leaving 8 bases between the germline ends. This CDR3 has 11 residues. The CDR3 DNA reads TGTGCCAGCTCGGAAGTCTATGGCTACACCTTC. Translated: CASSEVYGYTF.

The V gene is TRBV7-2, the J gene TRBJ1-3; D gene unclear. Trimming cost V 4 bases and J 0 bases, with 7 bases left between them. The CDR3 covers 14 residues. CDR1 and CDR2 from the germline V gene are SGHTA and FQGNSA. The DNA of the CDR3 is TGTGCCAGCAGCTCAACCAACTCTGGAAACACCATATATTTT. Protein product: CASSSTNSGNTIYF.

This clonotype was observed a few times. The chain employs TRBV6-2 or TRBV6-3 and TRBJ1-5; unclear D gene. There are 14 residues in the CDR3. Germline V CDR1 and CDR2: MNHEY, SVGEGT. V lost 4 bases and J 4 bases, leaving 11 bases between the germline ends. CDR3 DNA sequence: TGTGCCAGCAGTTCCCTCGGAGCGAATCAGCCCCAGCATTTT. It yields the protein CASSSLGANQPQHF.

Ten or more counts support this clonotype. The chain carries TRBV18 and TRBJ1-1; a weak D match, TRBD1 (5 bases). The ends were cut back, 1 base at V and 5 bases at J, with 17 bases in the middle. This CDR3 has 16 residues. Germline CDR1 and CDR2: KGHSH and LQKENI. The CDR3 DNA follows: TGTGCCAGCTCACCACTGGAAGCGGGGCCGGGGACTGAAGCTTTCTTT. Its translation is CASSPLEAGPGTEAFF.

J is TRBJ2-1 and V is TRBV2, with 7 positions matching TRBD2. The germline V gene encodes CDR1 SNHLY and CDR2 FYNNEI. Trimming at V came to 6 bases and at J to 7 bases, leaving 12 bases not matched to a gene. The CDR3 length is 15 residues. CDR3 loop: CASSGRGRGVNEQFF. The CDR3 nucleotides are TGTGCCAGCAGCGGACGGGGGAGGGGCGTAAATGAGCAGTTCTTC.

The chain combines TRBV6-1 with TRBJ1-5; the D is unclear. Germline V gene data show CDR1 as MNHNS and CDR2 as SASEGT. The germline V and J ends were trimmed by 7 bases and 5 bases, with 12 bases remaining between them. CDR3 length equals 13 residues. The CDR3, as DNA: TGTGCCAGCACTAGGGAGGGAGATCAGCCCCAGCATTTT. Its translation: CASTREGDQPQHF.

This clonotype was seen a handful of times. This rearrangement joins TRBV20-1 to TRBJ2-3; 14 bases map to TRBD2. Germline CDR1 and CDR2: DFQATT and SNEGSKA (reference sequence). There are 18 residues in the CDR3. Unmatched junction bases numbered 10, after V lost 3 bases and J lost 2 bases. CDR3 coding DNA: TGCAGTGCTAGGGGGACTAGCGGGGGAAGAGTACACACAGATACGCAGTATTTT. Protein: CSARGTSGGRVHTDTQYF.

The table lists this clonotype with many counts. As DNA, the CDR3 is TGTGCCAGCAGCTTGGTAGCGAGAACCCAAGAGACCCAGTACTTC. This translates into CASSLVARTQETQYF. V and J are TRBV5-4 and TRBJ2-5, with D possibly matching TRBD2 (5 bases). Trimming pared 0 bases from V and 1 base from J, leaving 10 bases between. The CDR3 has 15 residues. Germline values: CDR1 SGHNT, CDR2 YYREEE (reference sequence).

V gene TRBV11-2 combines with J gene TRBJ1-4; D remains ambiguous. The length of the CDR3 is 14 residues. With 3 bases removed from V and 9 bases from J, the gap between germline ends came to 14 bases. Germline V CDR1 and CDR2: SGHAT, FQNNGV. The CDR3 reads CASSFGYDLQKLFF. The CDR3 DNA reads TGTGCCAGCAGCTTCGGTTATGACCTACAAAAACTGTTTTTT.

The rearrangement links TRBV29-1 to TRBJ1-1, with 7 bases identical to TRBD1. After removal of 6 bases from V and 5 bases from J, the junction contained 9 bases not matched to a gene. The CDR3 is 13 residues long. Germline CDR1 SQVTM, CDR2 ANQGSEA. For the CDR3, the DNA is TGCAGCGTCCCGCTAGGGGGCGGGACTGAAGCTTTCTTT. It yields the protein CSVPLGGGTEAFF.

Many counts were recorded for this clonotype. Here the CDR3 omits its conserved ending phenylalanine or tryptophan, so a read error is the likely source. The rearrangement joins TRBV4-3 to TRBJ2-1; tentatively, D is TRBD1 (6 bases). V was cut by 1 base and J by 7 bases, with 11 bases left in between. CDR3 length equals 14 residues. The V gene's germline CDR1 is LGHNA and CDR2 YSLEER. CDR3 DNA sequence: TGCGCCAGCAGCCAAGCGGACAGAAGGAATGAGCAGTTCTCC. As protein: CASSQADRRNEQFS.

This clonotype appeared a few times. This chain joins TRBV5-1 and TRBJ2-1; possible D gene TRBD1, 6 bases. Trimming pared 5 bases from V and 6 bases from J, leaving 9 bases between. Per the germline V gene, CDR1 is SGHRS and CDR2 is YFSETQ. The CDR3 extends over 12 amino acids. The CDR3 loop reads CASRDSSNEQFF. The CDR3 DNA follows: TGCGCCAGCAGGGACAGCAGCAATGAGCAGTTCTTC.

This clonotype came up a few times. The CDR3, as DNA: TGTGCCAGCAGCTTCCTTAGCGGGGGGCCTAAAGAGACCCAGTACTTC. Amino acid sequence: CASSFLSGGPKETQYF. This chain joins TRBV7-9 and TRBJ2-5; 10 positions agree with TRBD2. Germline V gene data show CDR1 as SEHNR and CDR2 as FQNEAQ (reference sequence). Germline trimming cut 3 bases from V and 3 bases from J; bases unmatched to any gene: 7. This CDR3 has 16 residues.

This clonotype has just a few counts. V gene TRBV3-1 combines with J gene TRBJ1-6; D is undetermined. CDR1 LGHDT and CDR2 YNNKEL come from the germline V gene (reference sequence). The length of the CDR3 is 13 residues. The ends were cut back, 4 bases at V and 10 bases at J, with 11 bases in the middle. The CDR3 protein is CASSPSGNSPLHF. The CDR3 DNA is TGTGCCAGCAGCCCTTCGGGAAACTCACCCCTCCACTTT.